The TCR beta chain under discussion was sequenced for a study of graft-versus-host responses after intestinal transplantation (dated by TCRdb to the early 2020s). Background for the entire study: The transplants that recipients got were multivisceral, liver-intestinal, or isolated intestinal. Anti-thymocyte globulin induction was given to all recipients, followed by maintenance tacrolimus and steroids for about 3 years. After intestinal transplantation, graft-versus-host and host-versus-graft alloreactive T cell clones were followed in the graft, circulation and bone marrow using bulk TCR-beta CDR3 sequencing. To identify alloreactive clones, pre-transplant mixed lymphocyte reaction products were sequenced and compared with unstimulated pre-transplant donor and recipient T cells. The cohort enrolled under 25 intestinal transplant recipients including one retransplant, and a few patients lacking pretransplant specimens were excluded. A peak of at least 4% donor T cells among recipient peripheral blood mononuclear cells was the definition used for donor T cell macrochimerism. Rather than being sequenced by the commercial service, samples from a few later patients were sequenced in-house on an Illumina MiSeq and processed with MiXCR.

CDR1 SGHAT and CDR2 FQDESV are derived from the germline V gene (reference sequence). The CDR3 runs 15 amino acids, cysteine and phenylalanine included. The only DNA kept is the CDR3, 45 bases in frame from the first base. V gives up 2 bases and J gives up 2 bases, and the segment between their germline ends measures 12 bases. The time point label corresponds to: cells obtained before transplantation from donor or recipient. Mixed lymphocyte reactions plated around 200,000 CFSE-labeled pre-transplant responders with around 200,000 irradiated violet-dye-labeled stimulators and were cultured for six to seven days. After the mixed lymphocyte reaction, proliferating CD3+CD4+CFSE-low and CD3+CD8+CFSE-low responder cells were FACS-sorted on a BD Influx sorter. The research as a whole found: GvH clones turned up in recipient bone marrow, with some appearing earlier in ileal mucosa or blood, a pattern consistent with an intestinal mucosal origin. Peak levels of circulating GvH clones were associated with declines in HvG clones early after transplant. Conclusions were limited by the relatively low number and heterogeneity of intestinal transplant patients. In patients with donor T cell macrochimerism, the allografts had high GvH to HvG T cell clonal ratios.

Notes on this clone: No much larger clonotype is one base removed from it; base qualities were not supplied.

Libraries came from the immunoSEQ multiplex PCR assay. For most patients, genomic DNA was isolated with the Qiagen DNeasy Blood and Tissue Kit and sent frozen to Adaptive Biotechnologies for TCR sequencing. Adaptive Biotechnologies carried out high-throughput TCR-beta CDR3 sequencing of genomic DNA for most patients. The study's processing was this. TCR sequencing data were retrieved from Adaptive's ImmunoSEQ software for 15 to 20 patients, whereas three other patients were processed with MiXCR and VDJtools. CD4 versus CD8 sorting errors were corrected by removing sequences found in both subsets at a frequency ratio below 5:1. CDR3 nucleotide sequences shared between donor and recipient were removed because the origin of such sequences could not be assigned. To be classed as alloreactive, a clone needed at least 2-fold expansion over unstimulated cells and a minimum CFSE-low frequency of 0.002% (template counts) or 0.001% (read counts). Mappable clones were those detected in sequenced pre-transplant spleen, lymph node, or MLR CFSE-low populations of the donor or recipient. The cumulative frequency of alloreactive clones was calculated as a percentage of all sequences, weighted by copy number. The source is immuneACCESS, and TCRdb retained only in-frame sequences with V and J called. Part of the clones is not carried over; for the studies checked, unresolved V genes explain less than half of this, and the remainder is unexplained. Clone size and the V and J calls come from that table; the DNA yielded D and trimming. A total of around 25,000 clones appear in this sample, over 35% of them only once. The ten largest clones capture 0.66% of the sample.

The V gene is TRBV11-1 and the J gene is TRBJ1-2, with the D gene uncertain. Sequenced here: alloreactive CD4+ T cells from a mixed lymphocyte reaction culture, sampled before intestinal transplant. The cell subset or site label for this specimen denotes: CFSE-low proliferating T cells sorted from roughly six-day pre-transplant mixed lymphocyte reaction (GvH or HvG direction). The TCR sequence derives from a human patient who received an intestinal transplant. The nucleotide sequence is given as TGTGCCAGCAGCTTATTTCGGAGTGGAAACTATGGCTACACCTTC. Translated, this is CASSLFRSGNYGYTF.